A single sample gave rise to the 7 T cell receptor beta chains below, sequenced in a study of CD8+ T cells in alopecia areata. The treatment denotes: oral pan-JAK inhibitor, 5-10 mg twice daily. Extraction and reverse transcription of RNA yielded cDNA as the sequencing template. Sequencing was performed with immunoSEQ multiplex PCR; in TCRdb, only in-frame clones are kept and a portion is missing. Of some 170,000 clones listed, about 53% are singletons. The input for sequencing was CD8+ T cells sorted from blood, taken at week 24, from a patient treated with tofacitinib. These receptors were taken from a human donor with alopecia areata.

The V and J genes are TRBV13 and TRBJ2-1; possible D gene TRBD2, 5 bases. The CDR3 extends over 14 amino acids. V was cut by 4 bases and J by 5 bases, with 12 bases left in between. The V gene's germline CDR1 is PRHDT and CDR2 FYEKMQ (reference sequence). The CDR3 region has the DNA TGTGCCAGCAGCTCAATGGACTCTCACAATGAGCAGTTCTTC. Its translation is CASSSMDSHNEQFF.

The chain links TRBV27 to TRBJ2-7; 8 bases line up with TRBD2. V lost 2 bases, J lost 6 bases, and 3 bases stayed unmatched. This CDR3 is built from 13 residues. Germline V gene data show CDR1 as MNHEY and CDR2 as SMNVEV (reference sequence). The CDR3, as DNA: TGTGCCAGCAGTTTAGCGGGGGGCGGCGAGCAGTACTTC. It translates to CASSLAGGGEQYF.

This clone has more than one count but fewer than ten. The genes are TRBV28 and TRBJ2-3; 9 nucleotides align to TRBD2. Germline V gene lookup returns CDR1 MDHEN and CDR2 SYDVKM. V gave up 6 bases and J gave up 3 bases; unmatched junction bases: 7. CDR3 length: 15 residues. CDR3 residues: CASSLAGRRTDTQYF. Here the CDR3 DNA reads TGTGCCAGCAGCCTAGCGGGGCGAAGGACAGATACGCAGTATTTT.

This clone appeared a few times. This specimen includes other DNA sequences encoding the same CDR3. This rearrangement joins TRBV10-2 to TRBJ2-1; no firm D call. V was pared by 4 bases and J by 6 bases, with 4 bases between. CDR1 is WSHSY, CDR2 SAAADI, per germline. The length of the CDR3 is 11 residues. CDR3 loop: CASSGGNEQFF. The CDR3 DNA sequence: TGCGCCAGCAGTGGAGGCAATGAGCAGTTCTTC.

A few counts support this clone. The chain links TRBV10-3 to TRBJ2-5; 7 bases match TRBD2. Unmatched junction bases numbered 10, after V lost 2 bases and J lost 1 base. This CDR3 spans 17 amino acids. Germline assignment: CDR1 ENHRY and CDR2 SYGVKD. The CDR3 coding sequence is TGTGCCATCAGTGAGGAGTTCGCGTCGGGGGGCCAAGAGACCCAGTACTTC. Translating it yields CAISEEFASGGQETQYF.

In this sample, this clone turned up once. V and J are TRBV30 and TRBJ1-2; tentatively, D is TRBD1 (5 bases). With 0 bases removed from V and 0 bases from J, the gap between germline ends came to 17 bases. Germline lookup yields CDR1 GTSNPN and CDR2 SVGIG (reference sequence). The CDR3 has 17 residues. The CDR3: CAWSVLGIDSTNYGYTF. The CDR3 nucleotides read TGTGCCTGGAGTGTACTAGGGATTGACAGTACTAACTATGGCTACACCTTC.

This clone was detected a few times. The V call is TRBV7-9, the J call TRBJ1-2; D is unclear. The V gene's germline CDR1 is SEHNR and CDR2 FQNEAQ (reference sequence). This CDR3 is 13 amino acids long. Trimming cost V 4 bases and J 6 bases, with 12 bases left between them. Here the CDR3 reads CASSSGGSDGYTF. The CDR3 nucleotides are TGTGCCAGCAGCTCTGGCGGGTCGGATGGCTACACCTTC.